This T cell receptor (beta chain) derives from a study of cytomegalovirus exposure and HLA in healthy donors. PCR was performed using 60 Vbeta and 13 Jbeta primers. Clones were read by immunoSEQ multiplex PCR, and TCRdb kept only the in-frame ones, dropping some. The sample has around 65,000 clones; roughly 85% are singletons. As concerns this clone: The antigen is not known.

Study-level results: A later analysis reportedly found fewer N-insertions in an Asian-associated ancestry cluster than the roughly 670-donor mean. Under in vitro conditions, three CMV-associated chains were confirmed as specific for CMV antigens. Upon later analysis, HLA-associated TCR beta chains proved more clonally expanded than other, equally common chains.

This TCR was recovered from a female donor in good health and CMV-seronegative. Sequenced sample: PBMCs.

The CDR3 sequence: CASSPGGGPYEQYF. Here the CDR3 DNA reads TGTGCCAGCAGCCCCGGGGGAGGGCCGTACGAGCAGTACTTC. The V gene is TRBV7-3, the J gene TRBJ2-7; 7 bases line up with TRBD2. Germline V gives CDR1 SGHTA, CDR2 FQGTGA. CDR3 length: 14 residues. The junction had 8 bases not matched to a gene; V was cut back by 5 bases and J by 4 bases.